The 11 T cell receptor beta chains below were found in one sample sequenced in a study of T cell repertoires in cytomegalovirus infection. TCRdb called the reads again in MiXCR, with one record for every CDR3 protein. The data hold about a million distinct CDR3 sequences, with about a third observed a single time. These receptors are not linked to any known antigen. The sample was cultured CD8+ T cells from PBMCs, taken from culture after CMV antigen stimulation. The source of these receptors is a human donor in good health (CMV status not recorded). Some clones in this sample may be carry-over from other donors' samples.

This clonotype was counted ten times or more. The chain carries TRBV6-6 and TRBJ2-1; 9 bases match TRBD2. Germline V gene lookup returns CDR1 MNHNY and CDR2 SVGAGI (reference sequence). The junction had 18 bases not matched to a gene; V was cut back by 6 bases and J by 0 bases. CDR3 length: 20 amino acids. This chain's CDR3 is CASRGYSGGAHSSSYNEQFF. CDR3 nucleotides: TGTGCCAGCAGGGGGTATAGCGGGGGAGCTCATTCAAGCTCCTACAATGAGCAGTTCTTC.

This clonotype was counted ten times or more. The rearrangement joins TRBV5-4 to TRBJ2-1; D perhaps matches TRBD1 (5 bases). CDR3 length equals 18 residues. V dropped 4 bases and J dropped 0 bases, with 20 bases sitting between them. The germline gives CDR1 SGHNT, CDR2 YYREEE (reference sequence). The DNA for the CDR3 is TGTGCCAGCAGCCCCCGCCCAGGGCTGAAGAGCTCCTACAATGAGCAGTTCTTC. Residues: CASSPRPGLKSSYNEQFF.

The CDR3, as DNA: TGTGCCAGCAGTTCCCGGACAGGGTTCTATTCACCCCTCCACTTT. Translation: CASSSRTGFYSPLHF. This chain uses TRBV27 with TRBJ1-6, with 8 bases identical to TRBD1. V was clipped by 4 bases and J by 8 bases; unmatched bases: 7. Germline assignment: CDR1 MNHEY and CDR2 SMNVEV (reference sequence). This CDR3 has 15 residues.

There are a few counts of this clonotype. The V call is TRBV6-2 or TRBV6-3, the J call TRBJ2-2; maybe TRBD1 (5 bases). The ends were cut back, 0 bases at V and 3 bases at J, with 14 bases in the middle. CDR3 length: 17 amino acids. The V gene's germline CDR1 is MNHEY and CDR2 SVGEGT. CDR3 amino acids: CASSYSPWGLDTGELFF. As DNA, the CDR3 is TGTGCCAGCAGTTACTCCCCGTGGGGCTTGGACACCGGGGAGCTGTTTTTT.

This clonotype was recorded many times. The chain joins TRBV7-2 to TRBJ1-5; possibly TRBD1 for D (6 bases). CDR1 is SGHTA and CDR2 is FQGNSA in the germline V gene. The CDR3 runs 16 residues. V was pared by 4 bases and J by 1 base, with 14 bases between. CDR3 nucleotide sequence: TGTGCCAGCAGCTCCCGGACAGCCCTAAGCAATCAGCCCCAGCATTTT. It yields the protein CASSSRTALSNQPQHF.

This clonotype showed up just a few times. This sequence joins TRBV10-2 and TRBJ2-1; D is unclear. Germline V gene lookup returns CDR1 WSHSY and CDR2 SAAADI. Trimming left V 2 bases short and J 6 bases short, with 8 bases between. The CDR3 spans 13 residues. CDR3 in amino acids: CASSEGRTNEQFF. In DNA form, the CDR3 reads TGCGCCAGCAGTGAGGGACGCACCAATGAGCAGTTCTTC.

This clonotype occurred a few times. The chain recombines TRBV7-6 with TRBJ2-3; 8 bases map to TRBD2. V trimming: 3 bases; J trimming: 0 bases; junction bases outside the gene matches: 5. Germline loops: CDR1 SGHVS, CDR2 FNYEAQ. The CDR3 sequence is 16 residues long. The CDR3 region is CASSLRRGESTDTQYF. The DNA of the CDR3 is TGTGCCAGCAGCTTGAGGCGGGGGGAAAGCACAGATACGCAGTATTTT.

The chain links TRBV7-9 to TRBJ1-2; D uncertain. Looked up from germline, CDR1 is SEHNR and CDR2 is FQNEAQ (reference sequence). Trimming cost V 5 bases and J 3 bases, with 10 bases left between them. This CDR3 has 13 residues. The CDR3, as DNA: TGTGCCAGCAGCCCATCGAATGACTATGGCTACACCTTC. It translates to CASSPSNDYGYTF.

The chain is built from TRBV7-9 and TRBJ2-3; D is perhaps TRBD1 or TRBD2 (5 bases each). V lost 4 bases to trimming and J lost 1 base, with 15 bases between them. The germline gives CDR1 SEHNR, CDR2 FQNEAQ (reference sequence). The CDR3 spans 16 residues. CDR3 amino acids: CASSWPGRDGTDTQYF. CDR3 DNA: TGTGCCAGCAGCTGGCCTGGCAGGGACGGCACAGATACGCAGTATTTT.

V and J are TRBV12-3 or TRBV12-4 and TRBJ1-5; TRBD1 matches 7 bases. The CDR3 covers 14 residues. Trimming removed 6 bases from V and 5 bases from J; junction bases left unmatched: 7. DNA for the CDR3: TGTGCCAGCAGCCTGGAGGGGGCACATCAGCCCCAGCATTTT. This sequence encodes CASSLEGAHQPQHF.

In its sample, this clonotype was seen many times. The chain couples TRBV7-2 to TRBJ1-6; TRBD1 is a possible D gene (6 bases). Germline V gene data show CDR1 as SGHTA and CDR2 as FQGNSA. V was clipped by 6 bases and J by 0 bases, with 12 bases between them. CDR3 size: 16 residues. CDR3 in DNA: TGTGCCAGCAGTGACAGGTTCAGCTCCTATAATTCACCCCTCCACTTT. This translates into CASSDRFSSYNSPLHF.